Here is one TCR beta chain with its context. Its antigen is unidentified. The germline gene is not matched at one end of the junction; a read error may be the cause. Molecular barcoded adaptors covering alpha/delta and beta/gamma chains were used on approximately 400 ng RNA. Using its own MiXCR run on the reads, TCRdb lists one record per CDR3 protein. The table includes 75,000 to 95,000 distinct CDR3 sequences, 20% to 25% detected once. Germline lookup yields CDR1 SEHNR and CDR2 FQNEAQ (reference sequence). This CDR3 has 12 amino acids. The sample belongs to a study of read filtering for tumor transcriptome and immune sequencing. Across the whole study: Patients were some 16 male and some 13 female, mean age 65.9 years, range about 47 to 85.

Study-wide results and limits: The CD138-negative fraction was mixed bone marrow immune cells, not pure T cells.

The sequencing sample was made of a population of CD138-negative cells sorted from bone marrow. The genes are TRBV7-9 and TRBJ2-7, with D possibly TRBD2 on 6 matching bases. The receptor was isolated from a donor aged 40 or older with multiple myeloma. The CDR3 loop is CAGSNTAGEQYF. As DNA, the CDR3 is TGTGCCGGCAGCAATACGGCGGGGGAGCAGTACTTC.